The 5 T cell receptor beta chains below were found in one sample sequenced in a study of cytomegalovirus exposure and HLA in healthy donors. Using immunoSEQ multiplex PCR, the repertoire was profiled, and TCRdb retains in-frame clones only, with some absent. The table has some 100,000 clones, about nine tenths seen once. The sample was PBMCs. These TCRs come from a man between 18 and 29 years old in good health and CMV-seronegative.

This clone was detected only once. The chain joins TRBV29-1 to TRBJ2-1; D remains unclear. Trimming shortened V by 7 bases and J by 3 bases, and 10 bases separated the two germline ends. The CDR3 is 12 amino acids. Germline V gene lookup returns CDR1 SQVTM and CDR2 ANQGSEA. The CDR3 DNA is TGCAGCGCCCTCCCGGGCTACAATGAGCAGTTCTTC. It is translated as CSALPGYNEQFF.

This sequence joins TRBV28 and TRBJ2-3, with D unclear. This CDR3 has 12 amino acids. Germline lookup yields CDR1 MDHEN and CDR2 SYDVKM. Between the trimmed V and J ends, which lost 3 bases and 3 bases, there was a span of 4 bases. CDR3 region: CASSFRTDTQYF. The CDR3 DNA reads as TGTGCCAGCAGTTTTAGAACAGATACGCAGTATTTT. The whole variable domain, filled in from reference TRBV28 and TRBJ2-3, reads DVKVTQSSRYLVKRTGEKVFLECVQDMDHENMFWYRQDPGLGLRLIYFSYDVKMKEKGDIPEGYSVSREKKERFSLILESASTNQTSMYLCASSFRTDTQYFGPGTRLTVL.

The chain combines TRBV11-3 with TRBJ2-7, with D perhaps TRBD2 (5 bases). This CDR3 is 13 amino acids long. Germline values: CDR1 SGHNT, CDR2 YENEEA. V was shortened by 5 bases and J by 9 bases, with 17 bases between the two germline ends. This CDR3 reads CASSAGLGSGQYF. As DNA, the CDR3 is TGTGCCAGCAGCGCCGGACTCGGCTCTGGGCAGTACTTC.

This clone showed up just once. The chain employs TRBV6-5 and TRBJ1-2; D is unresolved. CDR1 is MNHEY, CDR2 SVGAGI, per germline. Deletions cut 5 bases from V and 5 bases from J, with 12 bases between. The CDR3 length is 13 residues. The DNA for the CDR3 is TGTGCCAGCAGTCGGCGGGAGGATTATGGCTACACCTTC. This codes for CASSRREDYGYTF.

V and J are TRBV7-9 and TRBJ2-7, with 7 bases fitting TRBD1. The V gene's germline CDR1 is SEHNR and CDR2 FQNEAQ (reference sequence). The trim removed 6 bases at V and 5 bases at J, leaving 7 bases unmatched. The CDR3 covers 13 residues. CDR3 loop: CASRPGTANEQYF. In DNA, the CDR3 is TGTGCCAGCAGGCCCGGGACAGCCAACGAGCAGTACTTC.